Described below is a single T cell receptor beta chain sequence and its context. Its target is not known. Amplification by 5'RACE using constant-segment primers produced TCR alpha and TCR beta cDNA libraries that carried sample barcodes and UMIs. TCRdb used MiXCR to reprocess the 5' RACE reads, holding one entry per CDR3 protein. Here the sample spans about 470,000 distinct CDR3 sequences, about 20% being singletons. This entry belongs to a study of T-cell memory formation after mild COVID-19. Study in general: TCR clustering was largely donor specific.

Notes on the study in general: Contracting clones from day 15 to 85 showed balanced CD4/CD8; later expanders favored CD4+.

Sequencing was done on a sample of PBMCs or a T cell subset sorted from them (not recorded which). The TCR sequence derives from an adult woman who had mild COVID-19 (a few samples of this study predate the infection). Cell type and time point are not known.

CDR3 in amino acids: CAWARGVNSEAFF. CDR3 nucleotide sequence: TGTGCCTGGGCTAGGGGGGTAAACTCTGAAGCTTTCTTT. J is TRBJ1-1 and V is TRBV30; tentatively, D is TRBD1 (6 bases). The CDR3 runs 13 residues. Germline V gene sequence: CDR1 GTSNPN, CDR2 SVGIG (reference sequence). Trimming took off 5 bases at V and 6 bases at J, with 16 bases between the two ends.